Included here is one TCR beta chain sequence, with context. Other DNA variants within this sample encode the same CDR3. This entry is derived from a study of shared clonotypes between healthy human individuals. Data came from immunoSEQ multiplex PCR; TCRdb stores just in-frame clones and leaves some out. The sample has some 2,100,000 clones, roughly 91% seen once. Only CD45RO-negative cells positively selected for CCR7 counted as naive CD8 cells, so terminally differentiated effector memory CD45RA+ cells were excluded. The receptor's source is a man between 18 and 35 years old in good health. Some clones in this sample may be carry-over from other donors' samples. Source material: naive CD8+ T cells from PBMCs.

CDR3 protein: CASSSGTYGYTF. CDR3 nucleotides: TGTGCCAGCAGCTCCGGGACATATGGCTACACCTTC. J is TRBJ1-2 and V is TRBV11-2; the D gene is possibly TRBD1 (6 bases). The germline V and J ends were trimmed by 4 bases and 5 bases, with 8 bases remaining between them. This CDR3 contains 12 residues. Germline CDR1 and CDR2: SGHAT and FQNNGV. The variable domain in full, with the rest retrieved from reference TRBV11-2 and TRBJ1-2, is EAGVAQSPRYKIIEKRQSVAFWCNPISGHATLYWYQQILGQGPKLLIQFQNNGVVDDSQLPKDRFSAERLKGVDSTLKIQPAKLEDSAVYLCASSSGTYGYTFGSGTRLTVV.